This entry describes one TCR beta chain. What it recognizes is unknown. The sample belongs to a study of post-analysis software for immune sequencing data. General study results and limits: Significantly lower normalized Chao1 diversity was found in patients with multiple sclerosis relative to controls. Five TRBV segments occurring more often in patients than controls included TRBV5-6, TRBV5-1 and TRBV20-1.

The V gene end was trimmed by 5 bases and the J gene end by 3 bases; junction bases not matched to a gene: 14. Per the germline V gene, CDR1 is SEHNR and CDR2 is FQNEAQ (reference sequence). The CDR3 length is 18 residues. Prepared TCR beta cDNA libraries contained unique molecular identifiers. TCRdb re-analysed the PCR reads in MiXCR, keeping a single row per CDR3 protein. The sample comprises approximately 260,000 distinct CDR3 sequences, just over 35% of which are singletons, and around 4.8% rests with the top ten. V and J are TRBV7-9 and TRBJ1-4, with TRBD1 matching over 8 bases. The sequenced sample was blood. The sequence derives from a girl aged 10 to 17 with multiple sclerosis. The CDR3 nucleotides read TGTGCCAGCAGCAAAATTAGCCAGGGGGCGGCATCTAATGAAAAACTGTTTTTT. It encodes CASSKISQGAASNEKLFF. Complete variable domain (other parts from reference TRBV7-9 and TRBJ1-4): DTGVSQNPRHKITKRGQNVTFRCDPISEHNRLYWYRQTLGQGPEFLTYFQNEAQLEKSRLLSDRFSAERPKGSFSTLEIQRTEQGDSAMYLCASSKISQGAASNEKLFFGSGTQLSVL.